This T cell receptor beta chain was sequenced during a study of shared clonotypes between healthy human individuals. CD8 cells classed as naive were CD45RO-negative and positively selected for CCR7, excluding terminally differentiated effector memory CD45RA+ cells. V lost 3 bases to trimming and J lost 0 bases; unmatched junction nucleotides: 6. Germline V gives CDR1 SGDLS, CDR2 YYNGEE. This CDR3 contains 16 residues. This table comes from immunoSEQ multiplex PCR, and its TCRdb copy is limited to in-frame clones, with some not included. In the table there are about 820,000 clones, 80% to 95% of which are singletons.

The V call is TRBV9, the J call TRBJ1-1, with 9 bases lining up with TRBD1. The receptor was isolated from a man aged 25-40 years in good health. The sample comprised naive CD8+ T cells sorted from blood. CDR3 DNA: TGTGCCAGCAGCGCCGGGACAGGGACGATGAACACTGAAGCTTTCTTT. It codes for CASSAGTGTMNTEAFF.